The table lists the clone carrying this T cell receptor beta chain with a few counts. From the reads, TCRdb called clonotypes with MiXCR, one entry per CDR3 protein. There are fewer than 550,000 distinct CDR3 sequences in the sample; approximately 25% occur only once, and less than 15% lies in the top ten. The data originate from a study of T cell repertoires in cytomegalovirus infection. The V end was cut by 3 bases, the J end by 2 bases, with 14 bases between. This CDR3 region has 16 residues. Germline CDR1 and CDR2: MDHEN and SYDVKM. The rearrangement links TRBV28 to TRBJ2-1; tentatively, D is TRBD2 (6 bases). Sequenced sample: PBMCs. The TCR comes from a human donor in good health (CMV status not recorded). Some clones in this sample may be carry-over from other donors' samples. CDR3 bases: TGTGCCAGCAGTTTCGACGGCGGGGCGACCTACAATGAGCAGTTCTTC. This translates into CASSFDGGATYNEQFF.